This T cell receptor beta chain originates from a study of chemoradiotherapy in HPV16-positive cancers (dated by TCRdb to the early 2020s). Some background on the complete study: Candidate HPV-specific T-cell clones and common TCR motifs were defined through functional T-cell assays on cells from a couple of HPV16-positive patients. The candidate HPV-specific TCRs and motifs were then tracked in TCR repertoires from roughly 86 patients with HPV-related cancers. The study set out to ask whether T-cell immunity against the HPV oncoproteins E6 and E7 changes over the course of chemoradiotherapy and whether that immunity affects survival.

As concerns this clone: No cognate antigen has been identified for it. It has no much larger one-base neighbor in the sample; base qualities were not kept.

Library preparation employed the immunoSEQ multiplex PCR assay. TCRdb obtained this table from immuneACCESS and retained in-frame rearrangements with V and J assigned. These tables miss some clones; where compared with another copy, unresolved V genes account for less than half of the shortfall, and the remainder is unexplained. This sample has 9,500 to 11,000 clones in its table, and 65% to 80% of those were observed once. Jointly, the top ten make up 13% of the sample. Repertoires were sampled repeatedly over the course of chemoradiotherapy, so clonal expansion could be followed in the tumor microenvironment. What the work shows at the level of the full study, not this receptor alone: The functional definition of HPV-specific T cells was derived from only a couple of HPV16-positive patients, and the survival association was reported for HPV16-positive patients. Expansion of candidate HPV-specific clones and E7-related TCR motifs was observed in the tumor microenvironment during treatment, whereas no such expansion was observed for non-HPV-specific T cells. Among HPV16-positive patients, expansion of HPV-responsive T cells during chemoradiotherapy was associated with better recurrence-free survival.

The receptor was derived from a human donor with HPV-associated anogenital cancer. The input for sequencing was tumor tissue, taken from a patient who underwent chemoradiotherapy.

The DNA reads TGTGCCAGCAGCTTACTCCAGGGTGAATCTGGGGCCAACGTCCTGACTTTC. This translates into CASSLLQGESGANVLTF. This sequence uses TRBV7-6 and TRBJ2-6; tentative D gene TRBD1, with 5 bases matching. V gives up 2 bases and J gives up 1 base, and the segment between their germline ends measures 12 bases. Taken from cysteine to phenylalanine, the CDR3 has 17 residues. Just CDR3 DNA is preserved here, 51 bases in frame from base 1. CDR1 SGHVS and CDR2 FNYEAQ are derived from the germline V gene.